This T cell receptor (beta chain) was identified during a study of cytomegalovirus exposure and HLA in healthy donors. The PCR ran on 60 Vbeta and 13 Jbeta primers. The method was immunoSEQ multiplex PCR; TCRdb's version includes in-frame clones alone and lacks a portion of them. This sample has about 76,000 clones, with around 73% found just once. The ends were cut back, 0 bases at V and 8 bases at J, with 17 bases in the middle. Germline assignment: CDR1 SGDLS and CDR2 YYNGEE. There are 16 residues in the CDR3. Sequenced sample: PBMCs. The chain joins TRBV9 to TRBJ2-2; perhaps TRBD1 as D (5 bases). This receptor was identified in a woman aged 40 to 50 in good health and CMV-seropositive. DNA for the CDR3: TGTGCCAGCAGCGTAGCCACAAAGACAGTCGCTGGGGAGCTGTTTTTT. This encodes CASSVATKTVAGELFF.